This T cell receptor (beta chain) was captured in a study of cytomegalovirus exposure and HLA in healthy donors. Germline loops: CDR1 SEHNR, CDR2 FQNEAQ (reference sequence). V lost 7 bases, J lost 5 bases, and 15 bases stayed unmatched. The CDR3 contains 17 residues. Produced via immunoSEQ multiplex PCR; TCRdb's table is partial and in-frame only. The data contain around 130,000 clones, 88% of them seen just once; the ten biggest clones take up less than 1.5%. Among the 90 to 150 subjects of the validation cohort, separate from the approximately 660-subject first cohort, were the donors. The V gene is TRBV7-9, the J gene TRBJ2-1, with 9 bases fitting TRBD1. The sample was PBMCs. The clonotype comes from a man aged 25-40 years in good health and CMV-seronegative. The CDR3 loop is CASTPTLRDRDDNEQFF. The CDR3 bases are TGTGCCAGCACACCGACTCTGAGGGACAGGGACGACAATGAGCAGTTCTTC.